Below, 17 T cell receptor beta chains from the same sample are listed, as sequenced in a study of technical replicates of blood from a few donors. Sequenced by immunoSEQ multiplex PCR; TCRdb stores in-frame clones only, minus some. Seen here are fewer than 100,000 clones, around 97% observed once, and the top ten hold approximately 0.2%. Sequenced: T cells isolated from PBMCs. Receptors were obtained from a human donor in good health.

The chain couples TRBV5-1 to TRBJ2-7; 12 positions match TRBD2. The J segment lost 1 base and the V segment lost 4 bases, leaving 3 bases of the junction unmatched. Germline V gene sequence: CDR1 SGHRS, CDR2 YFSETQ. This CDR3 is 15 amino acids long. The CDR3: CASSPGLAGSYEQYF. The CDR3, as DNA: TGCGCCAGCAGCCCAGGACTAGCGGGATCCTACGAGCAGTACTTC.

This chain connects TRBV10-2 to TRBJ2-5; possible D gene TRBD1, 6 bases. Germline V CDR1 and CDR2: WSHSY, SAAADI. CDR3 size: 13 residues. Trimming took off 6 bases at V and 3 bases at J, with 11 bases between the two ends. CDR3 loop: CASSADSKETQYF. CDR3 nucleotides: TGCGCCAGCAGCGCGGACAGCAAAGAGACCCAGTACTTC.

The CDR3 DNA reads as TGCGCCAGCAGCTTGGCGGCGGTTCAGACCTACGAGCAGTACTTC. Translation gives CASSLAAVQTYEQYF. The gene calls are TRBV5-1 and TRBJ2-7; no definite D call. This CDR3 is 15 amino acids long. The V gene's germline CDR1 is SGHRS and CDR2 YFSETQ. The ends were cut back, 0 bases at V and 2 bases at J, with 12 bases in the middle. Using reference TRBV5-1 and TRBJ2-7 for the parts outside the CDR3, the full variable domain is KAGVTQTPRYLIKTRGQQVTLSCSPISGHRSVSWYQQTPGQGLQFLFEYFSETQRNKGNFPGRFSGRQFSNSRSEMNVSTLELGDSALYLCASSLAAVQTYEQYFGPGTRLTVT.

This clone showed up just once. This chain links TRBV6-4 with TRBJ2-1, with 10 positions matching TRBD2. V trimming: 2 bases; J trimming: 9 bases; junction bases outside the gene matches: 16. Germline V gene data show CDR1 as MRHNA and CDR2 as SNTAGT. The CDR3 is made up of 18 amino acids. The CDR3 region is CASSDNPSGSTGIIEQFF. The CDR3 DNA sequence: TGTGCCAGCAGTGACAATCCTAGCGGGAGTACTGGCATAATTGAGCAGTTCTTC.

V gene TRBV2 combines with J gene TRBJ1-5; possible D gene TRBD1, 6 bases. The V and J ends lost 4 bases and 7 bases respectively, with 14 bases between them. The CDR3 covers 14 residues. The V gene's germline CDR1 is SNHLY and CDR2 FYNNEI. CDR3 in DNA: TGTGCCAGCAGTGGTGTTAACAGGGACCAGCCCCAGCATTTT. Translating it yields CASSGVNRDQPQHF.

This chain links TRBV4-1 with TRBJ2-7; 12 bases line up with TRBD2. Trimming cost V 1 base and J 6 bases; bases outside gene matches: 7. This CDR3 has 16 amino acids. The germline CDR1 and CDR2 sequences are MGHRA and YSYEKL. Here the CDR3 DNA reads TGCGCCAGCAGCCAAGCGATTACTAGCGGGAGGTCCGAGCAGTACTTC. It specifies CASSQAITSGRSEQYF.

The chain combines TRBV5-6 with TRBJ1-4; the match to TRBD1 covers 9 bases. The V gene's germline CDR1 is SGHDT and CDR2 YYEEEE. This CDR3 has 14 residues. With 0 bases clipped from V and 10 bases from J, the junction kept 4 bases outside the gene matches. The CDR3 region is CASSLDRGLGKLFF. CDR3 bases: TGTGCCAGCAGCTTGGACAGGGGGCTCGGAAAACTGTTTTTT.

The J gene is TRBJ2-7, the V gene TRBV6-1; 7 positions match TRBD1. Germline CDR1 is MNHNS and CDR2 is SASEGT. This CDR3 contains 13 residues. The ends lost 4 bases at V and 2 bases at J; junction bases unmatched: 2. The CDR3, as DNA: TGTGCCAGCAGTGGGACAGGCACCTACGAGCAGTACTTC. Protein: CASSGTGTYEQYF.

This clone was seen just once. The chain carries TRBV4-2 and TRBJ2-3; 15 bases match TRBD2. The CDR3 runs 21 residues. Germline V lookup: CDR1 LGHNA, CDR2 YNFKEQ. V shed 2 bases and J 1 base; nucleotides not matched to a gene: 13. Here the CDR3 DNA reads TGTGCCAGCAGCCAACCCAGGGGAGGCCGGACTAGCGGGAGGGGCACAGATACGCAGTATTTT. Translation: CASSQPRGGRTSGRGTDTQYF.

The V call is TRBV7-8, the J call TRBJ2-1, with 10 bases aligning to TRBD1. V dropped 6 bases and J dropped 7; count of bases not matched to a gene: 9. This CDR3 has 15 residues. The germline V gene encodes CDR1 SGHVS and CDR2 FQNEAQ. The CDR3 DNA reads TGTGCCAGCAGTCCCGGGACAGGGGAATTTAATGAGCAGTTCTTC. This codes for CASSPGTGEFNEQFF.

Here the CDR3 DNA reads TGCGCCAGCAGCCAGTGGACAGGGTCATCGGTCGAGCAGTACTTC. Amino acids: CASSQWTGSSVEQYF. This chain joins TRBV4-1 and TRBJ2-7; 8 bases map to TRBD1. Per germline, CDR1 MGHRA and CDR2 YSYEKL. The CDR3 is made up of 15 amino acids. Trimming at V came to 3 bases and at J to 6 bases, leaving 10 bases not matched to a gene.

V usage is TRBV18 and J usage is TRBJ2-1, with D tentatively TRBD1 (6 bases). Germline V lookup: CDR1 KGHSH, CDR2 LQKENI. V was cut by 3 bases and J by 9 bases, with 15 bases left in between. The CDR3 extends over 14 amino acids. The CDR3 sequence is CASSPDRFPGEQFF. The CDR3 region has the DNA TGTGCCAGCTCACCCGACAGGTTCCCTGGTGAGCAGTTCTTC.

The chain links TRBV4-1 to TRBJ2-3; 12 nucleotides line up with TRBD1. This CDR3 is 16 amino acids long. The germline V gene has CDR1 MGHRA and CDR2 YSYEKL. Losses at the gene ends were 1 base for V and 6 bases for J; bases not matched to a gene: 5. CDR3 region: CASSQAPGQGADTQYF. For the CDR3, the DNA is TGCGCCAGCAGCCAAGCCCCGGGACAGGGGGCGGATACGCAGTATTTT.

The rearrangement links TRBV2 to TRBJ2-7; D is uncertain. Germline loops: CDR1 SNHLY, CDR2 FYNNEI. CDR3 length equals 13 residues. Trimming stripped 2 bases from V and 7 bases from J, with 12 bases between. In DNA form, the CDR3 reads TGTGCCAGCAGTGAAAGTCACTCACGAGAGCAGTACTTC. Protein sequence: CASSESHSREQYF.

This chain links TRBV28 with TRBJ2-5; D may be TRBD2 (6 bases). This CDR3 is 16 amino acids long. Germline V gene lookup returns CDR1 MDHEN and CDR2 SYDVKM. Trimming took 5 bases from V and 5 from J, leaving 21 bases between them. Here the CDR3 reads CASSQYFRSGEETQYF. The DNA of the CDR3 is TGTGCCAGCAGTCAATACTTTAGGTCGGGGGAGGAGACCCAGTACTTC.

The chain links TRBV5-1 to TRBJ2-3; 8 nucleotides line up with TRBD2. Losses at the gene ends were 7 bases for V and 0 bases for J; bases not matched to a gene: 13. CDR1 and CDR2 (germline): SGHRS, YFSETQ. This CDR3 region has 17 residues. The CDR3 here is CASSPSGTSYSTDTQYF. For the CDR3, the DNA is TGCGCCAGCTCCCCTTCCGGGACTAGTTATAGCACAGATACGCAGTATTTT.

V and J are TRBV27 and TRBJ1-1; D is unresolved. Between the trimmed V and J ends, which lost 2 bases and 0 bases, there was a span of 10 bases. Per the germline V gene, CDR1 is MNHEY and CDR2 is SMNVEV (reference sequence). The CDR3 is 15 residues long. As DNA, the CDR3 is TGTGCCAGCAGTTTAAGTCAAAACATGAACACTGAAGCTTTCTTT. It yields the protein CASSLSQNMNTEAFF.